These T cell receptor beta chains were read from a single sample in a study of blood T cell repertoires in COVID-19. Method: immunoSEQ multiplex PCR; TCRdb's copy keeps in-frame clones and lacks some. The sample shows approximately 32,000 clones, 88% of them seen only once. The source material was peripheral blood. The receptors were gathered from a woman aged 65 to 85 with active COVID-19. Both conserved end residues are part of each CDR3. Each record gives: J gene, CDR3 length, clone size, D gene, V gene, CDR3 DNA, CDR3 protein. A D gene is named only where the DNA matches it firmly. For some rows the clone size is stated as once, few or many, or as a class when expanded; others skip it.

>TRBJ1-1|14|.|.|TRBV9
TGTGCCAGCAGCGATAAGGCAGGTCCCTATGAAGCTTTCTTT
CASSDKAGPYEAFF
>TRBJ1-2|12|.|.|TRBV11-3
TGTGCCAGCAGCCCCCGACAGGCCATACTCACCTTC
CASSPRQAILTF
>TRBJ2-5|16|.|TRBD2|TRBV6-5
TGTGCCAGCAGTTACTCGAATCTAGCGGGGGAGGAGACCCAGTACTTC
CASSYSNLAGEETQYF
>TRBJ2-7|15|few|TRBD1|TRBV9
TGTGCCAGCAGCCCTACAGGGGGCACCCTCTACGAGCAGTACTTC
CASSPTGGTLYEQYF
>TRBJ2-1|12|once|.|TRBV3-1/TRBV3-2
TGTGCCAGCAGCCATAGCCCAAATGAGCAGTTCTTC
CASSHSPNEQFF
>TRBJ1-5|16|.|.|TRBV6-2/TRBV6-3
TGTGCCAGCAGCTCTATCGAGGACAGAAGCAATCAGCCCCAGCATTTT
CASSSIEDRSNQPQHF
>TRBJ1-2|12|.|.|TRBV19
TGTGCCAGTAGTCCAACAGGGTATGGCTACACCTTC
CASSPTGYGYTF
>TRBJ2-3|15|.|TRBD2|TRBV27
TGTGCCAGCAGTTTAGCGGGGGGGCTGGGAGATACGCAGTATTTT
CASSLAGGLGDTQYF
>TRBJ1-1|15|.|.|TRBV3-1/TRBV3-2
TGTGCCAGCAGCCAAGTAGGCCAGGGAAGCACTGAAGCTTTCTTT
CASSQVGQGSTEAFF
>TRBJ2-5|15|once|TRBD2|TRBV6-5
TGTGCCAGCAGTCCCTCGCGGGGGGGCCTGGGGACCCAGTACTTC
CASSPSRGGLGTQYF
>TRBJ2-7|17|once|TRBD1|TRBV18
TGTGCCAGCTCACCCCGTATCCCCGGGACAGTAGACTACGAGCAGTACTTC
CASSPRIPGTVDYEQYF
>TRBJ2-2|14|.|.|TRBV6-5
TGTGCCAGCAAGGAGACTTTCAACACCGGGGAGCTGTTTTTT
CASKETFNTGELFF
>TRBJ2-3|13|.|.|TRBV5-4
TGTGCCAGCAGCCCGTGGACAGCAGATACGCAGTATTTT
CASSPWTADTQYF
>TRBJ2-1|12|.|.|TRBV7-2
TGTGCCAGCAGCCCTCCCGAGAGAGAGCAGTTCTTC
CASSPPEREQFF
>TRBJ1-5|14|once|.|TRBV6-2/TRBV6-3
TGTGCCAGCAGCCGCGGGACCTTCAATCAGCCCCAGCATTTT
CASSRGTFNQPQHF
>TRBJ2-2|14|.|.|TRBV7-3
TGTGCCAGCAGCACTTCAATAAACACCGGGGAGCTGTTTTTT
CASSTSINTGELFF
>TRBJ2-7|14|.|TRBD1|TRBV9
TGTGCCAGCAGCGCCGGGGACAGCTCCTACGAGCAGTACTTC
CASSAGDSSYEQYF
>TRBJ2-2|13|few|.|TRBV6-1
TGTGCCAGCAGTGAAGATCGTGCCGGGGAGCTGTTTTTT
CASSEDRAGELFF
>TRBJ1-5|13|.|.|TRBV19
TGTGCCACCGCGGACAGCAGCAATCAGCCCCAGCATTTT
CATADSSNQPQHF
>TRBJ1-6|16|few|.|TRBV6-1
TGTGCCAGCAGTGATTCAGGACTCCCGTTCGGTTCACCCCTCCACTTT
CASSDSGLPFGSPLHF
>TRBJ2-7|13|.|.|TRBV30
TGTGCCTGGAGTGTAGGGGGTACCTACGAGCAGTACTTC
CAWSVGGTYEQYF
>TRBJ2-7|13|.|.|TRBV5-1
TGCGCCAGCAAAGACCCAGGGGGACTCGAGCAGTACTTC
CASKDPGGLEQYF
>TRBJ2-7|15|.|TRBD1|TRBV5-4
TGTGCCAGCAGCTCTCCGGGACAGGGATCCCACGAGCAGTACTTC
CASSSPGQGSHEQYF
>TRBJ1-2|15|.|TRBD1|TRBV5-1
TGCGCCAGCAGCCCTCCCTCCGGACAGGTAGGCAGGGACACCTTC
CASSPPSGQVGRDTF
>TRBJ2-3|14|.|.|TRBV5-1
TGCGCCAGCAGCTTGGGTGGGGGCCCCGGGACGCAGTATTTT
CASSLGGGPGTQYF
>TRBJ1-5|12|few|.|TRBV18
TGTGCCAGCTCACCCCGGGGGCAGCCCCAGCATTTT
CASSPRGQPQHF
>TRBJ1-1|18|.|TRBD1|TRBV7-2
TGTGCCAGCAGCTTAGTTGGGACAGGGGTTAGGAGGAACACTGAAGCTTTCTTT
CASSLVGTGVRRNTEAFF
>TRBJ2-5|15|once|.|TRBV5-6
TGTGCCAGCAGCTTGGCCTTTAGCGGCCAGGAGACCCAGTACTTC
CASSLAFSGQETQYF
>TRBJ2-5|17|.|TRBD1|TRBV5-1
TGCGCCAGCAGCTTGGGAGGACAGGGCGGGACTGGGGAGACCCAGTACTTC
CASSLGGQGGTGETQYF
>TRBJ2-2|12|.|.|TRBV2
TGTGCCAGCAGTGAGGGGCCAGGGGAGCTGTTTTTT
CASSEGPGELFF
>TRBJ1-5|14|once|TRBD1|TRBV6-2/TRBV6-3
TGTGCCAGCAGTTACTCGGGACAGCATCAGCCCCAGCATTTT
CASSYSGQHQPQHF
>TRBJ2-2|14|.|.|TRBV7-3
TGTGCCAGCAGCCGTACCCCAGGGTCCGGGGAGCTGTTTTTT
CASSRTPGSGELFF
>TRBJ1-4|12|.|.|TRBV27
TGTGCCAGCAGAAGGGGGAATGAAAAACTGTTTTTT
CASRRGNEKLFF
>TRBJ1-1|13|.|TRBD1|TRBV5-8
TGTGCCAGCAGCAAGGGGACAGGGTTTGAAGCTTTCTTT
CASSKGTGFEAFF
>TRBJ2-3|13|.|.|TRBV27
TGTGCCAGCAGTCAGGACATCCAAGATACGCAGTATTTT
CASSQDIQDTQYF
>TRBJ2-3|14|.|.|TRBV7-2
TGTGCCAGCAGCCAGGGGATCCGCACAGATACGCAGTATTTT
CASSQGIRTDTQYF
>TRBJ1-5|12|few|.|TRBV28
TGTGCCAGCACCACGGGTAATCAGCCCCAGCATTTT
CASTTGNQPQHF
>TRBJ2-7|13|.|.|TRBV13
TGTGCCAGCAGCTTAGCCGGTTCCTACGAGCAGTACTTC
CASSLAGSYEQYF
>TRBJ2-3|16|.|TRBD2|TRBV9
TGTGCCAGCAGCGCCGTTAATAGCGGGGGGGGAGATACGCAGTATTTT
CASSAVNSGGGDTQYF
>TRBJ1-1|13|.|.|TRBV20-1
TGCAGTGCTAGTAGCCCTTATAACACTGAAGCTTTCTTT
CSASSPYNTEAFF
>TRBJ2-7|13|.|TRBD1|TRBV18
TGTGCCAGCTCACTCCGACAGGGGGATGAGCAGTACTTC
CASSLRQGDEQYF
>TRBJ2-2|13|.|TRBD1|TRBV12-3/TRBV12-4
TGTGCCAGCAGTTTGACAGGGGCCGGGGAGCTGTTTTTT
CASSLTGAGELFF
>TRBJ2-2|17|.|TRBD1|TRBV4-1
TGCGCCAGCAGCCAGTCACAGGGGGATGTTATTACCGGGGAGCTGTTTTTT
CASSQSQGDVITGELFF
>TRBJ1-6|13|.|.|TRBV9
TGTGCCAGCAGCGTATTTAACAGGCCACCCCTCCACTTT
CASSVFNRPPLHF
>TRBJ1-6|13|.|.|TRBV12-3/TRBV12-4
TGTGCCAGCAGTGCCCCGGGGTTACCAGCCCTCCACTTT
CASSAPGLPALHF
>TRBJ1-3|13|.|.|TRBV7-9
TGTGCCAGCAGCCAGGGGTCGGGAAACACCATATATTTT
CASSQGSGNTIYF
>TRBJ1-1|12|.|TRBD1|TRBV29-1
TGCAGCGCCATAACAGGGGGCACTGAAGCTTTCTTT
CSAITGGTEAFF
>TRBJ2-7|15|once|TRBD1|TRBV7-8
TGTGCCAGCAGCCGAGTTCTCGGACAGGCGGCCGAGCAGTACTTC
CASSRVLGQAAEQYF